This entry lists 2 T cell receptor beta chains sequenced from one sample in a study of tumor-infiltrating lymphocytes in localized non-small cell lung cancer. The repertoire was sequenced with immunoSEQ multiplex PCR; TCRdb's copy has only in-frame clones and lacks some. The sample includes more than 15,000 clones, 60% to 85% seen only once; the top ten take approximately 9.1%. Sequenced input: lung tumor tissue. Receptors originate from a human donor with non-small cell lung cancer.

The chain uses TRBV27 and TRBJ1-6; D gene unclear. Germline V CDR1 and CDR2: MNHEY, SMNVEV (reference sequence). The CDR3 is 15 amino acids. The V end was cut by 3 bases, the J end by 6 bases, with 12 bases between. The CDR3 loop reads CASSFSPASNSPLHF. CDR3 DNA sequence: TGTGCCAGCAGTTTTTCCCCGGCCTCTAATTCACCCCTCCACTTT.

The chain uses TRBV30 and TRBJ1-2; the D gene is possibly TRBD1 (5 bases). The CDR3 contains 15 residues. With 0 bases removed from V and 4 bases from J, the gap between germline ends came to 15 bases. Per germline, CDR1 GTSNPN and CDR2 SVGIG (reference sequence). The CDR3 loop is CAWSVPGGMSYGYTF. The CDR3 DNA is TGTGCCTGGAGTGTACCGGGGGGAATGAGCTATGGCTACACCTTC.